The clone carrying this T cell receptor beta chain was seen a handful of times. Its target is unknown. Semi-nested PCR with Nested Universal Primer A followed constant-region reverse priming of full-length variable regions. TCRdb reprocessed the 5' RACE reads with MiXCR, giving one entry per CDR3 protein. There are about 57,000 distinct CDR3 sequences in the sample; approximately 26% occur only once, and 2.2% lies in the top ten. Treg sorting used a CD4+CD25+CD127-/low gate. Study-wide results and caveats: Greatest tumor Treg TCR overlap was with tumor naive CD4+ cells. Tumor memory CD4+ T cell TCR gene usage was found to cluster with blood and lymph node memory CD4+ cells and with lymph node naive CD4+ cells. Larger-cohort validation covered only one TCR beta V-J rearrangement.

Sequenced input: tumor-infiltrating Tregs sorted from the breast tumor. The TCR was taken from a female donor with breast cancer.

CDR3 sequence: CASSYSLGEKLFF. The DNA of the CDR3 is TGTGCCAGCAGTTACTCCCTGGGGGAAAAACTGTTTTTT. This sequence joins TRBV6-6 and TRBJ1-4; D gene unclear. Trimming took 0 bases from V and 8 from J, leaving 7 bases between them. From germline, CDR1 is MNHNY and CDR2 SVGAGI (reference sequence). The CDR3 totals 13 residues.